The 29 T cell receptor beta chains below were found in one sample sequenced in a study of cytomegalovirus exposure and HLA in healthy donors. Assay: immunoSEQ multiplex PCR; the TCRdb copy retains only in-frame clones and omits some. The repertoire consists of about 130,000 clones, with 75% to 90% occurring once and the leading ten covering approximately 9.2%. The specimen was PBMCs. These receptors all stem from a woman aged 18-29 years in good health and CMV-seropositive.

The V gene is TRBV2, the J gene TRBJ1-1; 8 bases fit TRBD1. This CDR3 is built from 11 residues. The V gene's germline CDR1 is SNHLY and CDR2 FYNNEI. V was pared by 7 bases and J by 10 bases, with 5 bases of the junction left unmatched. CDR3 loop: CASNRQGIAFF. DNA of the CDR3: TGTGCCAGCAACAGACAGGGGATAGCTTTCTTT.

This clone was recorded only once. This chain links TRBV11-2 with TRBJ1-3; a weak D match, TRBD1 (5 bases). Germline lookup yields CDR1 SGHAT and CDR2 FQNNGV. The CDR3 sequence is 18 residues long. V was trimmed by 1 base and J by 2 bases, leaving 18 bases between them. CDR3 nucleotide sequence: TGTGCCAGCAGCTTAGGGGGACTAGGTCAGGGACCTGGAAACACCATATATTTT. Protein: CASSLGGLGQGPGNTIYF.

The CDR3 region is CATSRAPGTSGEIQETQYF. The CDR3 nucleotides are TGTGCCACCAGCAGAGCACCCGGGACTAGCGGGGAGATTCAAGAGACCCAGTACTTC. This rearrangement joins TRBV15 to TRBJ2-5; 13 nucleotides align to TRBD2. The CDR3 consists of 19 residues. Germline values: CDR1 LNHNV, CDR2 YYDKDF (reference sequence). Trimming took 1 base from V and 2 from J; bases not matched to a gene: 10.

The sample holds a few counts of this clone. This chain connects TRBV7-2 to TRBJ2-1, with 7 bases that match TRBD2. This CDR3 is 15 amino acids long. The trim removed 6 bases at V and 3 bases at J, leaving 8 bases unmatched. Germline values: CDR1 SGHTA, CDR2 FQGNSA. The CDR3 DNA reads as TGTGCCAGCAGTCCACGGGGGGTAAGCTACAATGAGCAGTTCTTC. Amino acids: CASSPRGVSYNEQFF.

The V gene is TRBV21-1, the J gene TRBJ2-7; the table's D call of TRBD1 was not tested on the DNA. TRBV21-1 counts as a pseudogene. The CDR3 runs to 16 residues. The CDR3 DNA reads TGTGCCAGCAGCAAAGATGACAGGGGCCCACGATACGAGCAGTACTTC. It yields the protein CASSKDDRGPRYEQYF.

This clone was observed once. CDR3 region: CAWATGGIGNTIYF. CDR3 coding DNA: TGTGCCTGGGCGACAGGGGGCATTGGAAACACCATATATTTT. The chain recombines TRBV30 with TRBJ1-3, with 10 bases fitting TRBD1. There are 14 residues in the CDR3. After removal of 5 bases from V and 3 bases from J, the junction contained 4 bases not matched to a gene. The germline CDR1 and CDR2 sequences are GTSNPN and SVGIG (reference sequence).

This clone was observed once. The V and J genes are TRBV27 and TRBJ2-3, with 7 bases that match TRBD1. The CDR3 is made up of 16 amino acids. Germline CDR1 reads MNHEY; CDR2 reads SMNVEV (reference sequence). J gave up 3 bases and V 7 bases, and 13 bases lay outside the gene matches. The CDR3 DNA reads TGTGCCAGCATCGAAACGCAGGGGGTGGGGACAGATACGCAGTATTTT. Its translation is CASIETQGVGTDTQYF.

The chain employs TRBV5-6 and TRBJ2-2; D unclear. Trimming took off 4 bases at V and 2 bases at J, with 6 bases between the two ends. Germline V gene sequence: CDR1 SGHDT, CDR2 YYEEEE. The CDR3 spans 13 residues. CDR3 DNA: TGTGCCAGCAGCGTCGGTAACACCGGGGAGCTGTTTTTT. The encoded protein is CASSVGNTGELFF.

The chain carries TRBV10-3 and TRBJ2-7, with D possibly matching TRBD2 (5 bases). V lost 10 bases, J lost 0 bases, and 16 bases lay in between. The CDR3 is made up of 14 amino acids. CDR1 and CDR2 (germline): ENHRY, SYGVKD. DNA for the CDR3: TGTGCCAGTTCGTTTGGACGGGGCTCCTACGAGCAGTACTTC. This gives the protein CASSFGRGSYEQYF.

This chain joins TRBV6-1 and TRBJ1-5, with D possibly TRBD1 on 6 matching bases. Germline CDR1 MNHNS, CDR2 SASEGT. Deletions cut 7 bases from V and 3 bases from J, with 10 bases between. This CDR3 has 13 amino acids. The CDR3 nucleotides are TGTGCCAGCATCCACAGGGACAATCAGCCCCAGCATTTT. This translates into CASIHRDNQPQHF.

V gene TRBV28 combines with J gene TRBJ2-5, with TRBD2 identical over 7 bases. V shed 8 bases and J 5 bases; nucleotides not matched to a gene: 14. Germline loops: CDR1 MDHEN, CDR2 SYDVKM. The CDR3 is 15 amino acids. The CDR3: CASSRGDHQGETQYF. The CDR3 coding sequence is TGTGCCAGCTCCCGGGGGGACCACCAAGGGGAGACCCAGTACTTC.

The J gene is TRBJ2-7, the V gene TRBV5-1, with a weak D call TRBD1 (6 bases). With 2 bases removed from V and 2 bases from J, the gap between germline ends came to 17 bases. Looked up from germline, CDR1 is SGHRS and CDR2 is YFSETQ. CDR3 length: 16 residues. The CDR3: CASSLKYRQEPYEQYF. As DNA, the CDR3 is TGCGCCAGCAGCTTAAAATATCGACAGGAACCCTACGAGCAGTACTTC.

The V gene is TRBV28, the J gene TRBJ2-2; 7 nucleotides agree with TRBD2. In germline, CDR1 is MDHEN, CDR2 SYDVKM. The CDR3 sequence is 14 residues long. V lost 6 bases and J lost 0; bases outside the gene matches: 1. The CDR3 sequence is CASSGRTNTGELFF. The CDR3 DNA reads TGTGCCAGCAGCGGGAGGACGAACACCGGGGAGCTGTTTTTT.

The DNA for the CDR3 is TGTGCCAGCAGTTTATCACCGGGATATTACGAGCAGTACTTC. Translating gives CASSLSPGYYEQYF. This chain joins TRBV27 and TRBJ2-7; D is possibly TRBD2 (5 bases). CDR3 length: 14 residues. The germline V gene has CDR1 MNHEY and CDR2 SMNVEV (reference sequence). V was clipped by 0 bases and J by 4 bases, with 10 bases between them.

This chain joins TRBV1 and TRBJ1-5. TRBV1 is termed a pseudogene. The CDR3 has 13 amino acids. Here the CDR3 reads CTSGGGVGQPQHF. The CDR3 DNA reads TGCACCAGCGGTGGCGGCGTGGGTCAGCCCCAGCATTTT.

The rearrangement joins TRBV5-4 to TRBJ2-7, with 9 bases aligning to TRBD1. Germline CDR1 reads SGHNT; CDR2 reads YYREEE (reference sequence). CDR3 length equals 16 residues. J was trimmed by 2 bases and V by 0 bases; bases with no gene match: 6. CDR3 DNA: TGTGCCAGCAGCTTGGCCGGAGGGACAGGGACCTACGAGCAGTACTTC. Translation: CASSLAGGTGTYEQYF.

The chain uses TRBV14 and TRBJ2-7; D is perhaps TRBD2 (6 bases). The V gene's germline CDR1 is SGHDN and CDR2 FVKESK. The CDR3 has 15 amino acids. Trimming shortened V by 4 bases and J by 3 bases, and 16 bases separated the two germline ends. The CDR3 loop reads CASSPTRTGDYEQYF. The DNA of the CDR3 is TGTGCCAGCAGCCCAACCCGGACGGGAGACTACGAGCAGTACTTC.

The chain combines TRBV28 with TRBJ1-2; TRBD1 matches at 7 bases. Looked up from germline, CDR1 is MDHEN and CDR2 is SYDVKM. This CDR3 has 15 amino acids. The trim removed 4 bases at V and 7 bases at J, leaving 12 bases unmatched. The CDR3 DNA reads TGTGCCAGCAGTTCCACAGGGGAAGCGGTCGGTGGCTACACCTTC. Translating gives CASSSTGEAVGGYTF.

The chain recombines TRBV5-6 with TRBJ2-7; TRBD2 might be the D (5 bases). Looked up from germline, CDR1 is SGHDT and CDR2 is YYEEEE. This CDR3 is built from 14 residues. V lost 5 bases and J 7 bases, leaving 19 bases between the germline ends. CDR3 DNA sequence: TGTGCCAGCAGACGGGGAACCCGCCCGGGAGAGCAGTACTTC. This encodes CASRRGTRPGEQYF.

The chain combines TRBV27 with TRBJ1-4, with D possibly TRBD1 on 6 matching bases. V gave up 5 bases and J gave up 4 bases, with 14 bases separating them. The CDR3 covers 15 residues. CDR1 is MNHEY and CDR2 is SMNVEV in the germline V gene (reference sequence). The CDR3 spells CASSRRTALNEKLFF. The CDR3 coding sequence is TGTGCCAGCAGTCGTCGGACAGCTCTTAATGAAAAACTGTTTTTT.

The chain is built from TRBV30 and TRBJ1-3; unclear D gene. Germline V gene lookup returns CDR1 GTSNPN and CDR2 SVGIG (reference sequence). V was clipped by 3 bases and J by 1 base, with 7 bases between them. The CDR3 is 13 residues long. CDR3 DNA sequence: TGTGCCTGGAGACCCGGGTCTGGAAACACCATATATTTT. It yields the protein CAWRPGSGNTIYF.

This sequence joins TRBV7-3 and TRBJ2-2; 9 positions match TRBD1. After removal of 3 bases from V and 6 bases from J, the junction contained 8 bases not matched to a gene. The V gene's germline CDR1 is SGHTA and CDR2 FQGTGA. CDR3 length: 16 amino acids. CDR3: CASSFTGTGRAGELFF. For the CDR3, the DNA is TGTGCCAGCAGCTTTACAGGGACAGGGAGGGCCGGGGAGCTGTTTTTT. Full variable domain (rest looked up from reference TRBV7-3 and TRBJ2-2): GAGVSQTPSNKVTEKGKYVELRCDPISGHTALYWYRQSLGQGPEFLIYFQGTGAADDSGLPNDRFFAVRPEGSVSTLKIQRTERGDSAVYLCASSFTGTGRAGELFFGEGSRLTVL.

The CDR3 protein is CASSPDTYNEQFF. As DNA, the CDR3 is TGTGCCAGCAGCCCTGACACCTACAATGAGCAGTTCTTC. This chain connects TRBV27 to TRBJ2-1; D gene ambiguous. The CDR3 sequence is 13 residues long. V was cut by 6 bases and J by 2 bases, with 8 bases left in between. Per the germline V gene, CDR1 is MNHEY and CDR2 is SMNVEV (reference sequence).

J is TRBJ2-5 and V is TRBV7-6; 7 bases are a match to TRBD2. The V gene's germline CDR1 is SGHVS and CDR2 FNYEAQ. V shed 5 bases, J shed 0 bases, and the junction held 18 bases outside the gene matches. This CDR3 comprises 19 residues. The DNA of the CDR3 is TGTGCCAGCAGCCCCGCCCGACTCACCAGCGGGGTAAACCAAGAGACCCAGTACTTC. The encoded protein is CASSPARLTSGVNQETQYF.

CDR3 protein: CASRSGGRTQYF. CDR3 DNA: TGCGCCAGCAGATCAGGGGGCAGGACGCAGTATTTT. The rearrangement joins TRBV5-1 to TRBJ2-3; 8 bases fit TRBD1. Germline values: CDR1 SGHRS, CDR2 YFSETQ. Unmatched junction bases numbered 5, after V lost 5 bases and J lost 9 bases. The CDR3 covers 12 residues.

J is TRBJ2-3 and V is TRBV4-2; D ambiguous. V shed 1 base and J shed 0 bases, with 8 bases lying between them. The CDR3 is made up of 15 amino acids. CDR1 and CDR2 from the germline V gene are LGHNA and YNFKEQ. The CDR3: CASSQVRTSTDTQYF. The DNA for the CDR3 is TGTGCCAGCAGCCAAGTACGTACTAGCACAGATACGCAGTATTTT.

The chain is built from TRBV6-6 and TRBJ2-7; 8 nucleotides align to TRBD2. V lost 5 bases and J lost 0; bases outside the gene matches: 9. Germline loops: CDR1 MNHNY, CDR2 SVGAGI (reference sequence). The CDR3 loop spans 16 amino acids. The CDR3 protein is CASSGSGLDASYEQYF. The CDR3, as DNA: TGTGCCAGCAGTGGATCGGGACTAGACGCCTCCTACGAGCAGTACTTC.

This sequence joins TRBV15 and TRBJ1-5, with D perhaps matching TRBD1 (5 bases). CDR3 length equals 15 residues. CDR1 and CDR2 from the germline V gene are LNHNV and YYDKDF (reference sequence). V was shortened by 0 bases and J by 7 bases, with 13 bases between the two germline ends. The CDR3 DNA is TGTGCCACCAGCAGAGATGATAGGGGTTCCCAGCCCCAGCATTTT. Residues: CATSRDDRGSQPQHF.

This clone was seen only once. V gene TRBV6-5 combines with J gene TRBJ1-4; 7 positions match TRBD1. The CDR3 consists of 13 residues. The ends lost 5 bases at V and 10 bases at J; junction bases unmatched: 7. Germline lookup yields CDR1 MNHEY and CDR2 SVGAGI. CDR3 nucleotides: TGTGCCAGCAGTCCCCGACAGGGCGTAAAACTGTTTTTT. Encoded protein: CASSPRQGVKLFF.